The rows below give T cell receptor beta chains drawn from one sample of a study of control samples from healthy donors and cancer patients. Here immunoSEQ multiplex PCR was the method, and the copy in TCRdb shows in-frame clones only, minus some. The sample includes around 140,000 clones, approximately 92% of them seen just once. Sample: blood. These receptors all come from a man between 35 and 55 years old in good health. CDR3s include the opening cysteine and the closing phenylalanine or tryptophan. The D gene is left open where the match is weak. Where a row states a size, it is once, few, many or the class of an expanded clone; other rows omit it.

clone_size d_call j_call v_call cdr3_length cdr3_nt cdr3_aa
- - TRBJ1-6 TRBV19 13 TGTGCCAGTAGTATAGATTGGAATTCACCCCTCCACTTT CASSIDWNSPLHF
- - TRBJ2-7 TRBV3-1/TRBV3-2 14 TGTGCCAGCAGCGGTGTGGGCGGCCACTACGAGCAGTACTTC CASSGVGGHYEQYF
once - TRBJ1-2 TRBV7-8 17 TGTGCCAGCAGCTTGGGGGGGAACCCCTATTCTACCTATGGCTACACCTTC CASSLGGNPYSTYGYTF
- - TRBJ2-7 TRBV5-1 15 TGCGCCAGCAGCTTGAATTGGGGGGGCGGTTACGAGCAGTACTTC CASSLNWGGGYEQYF
- - TRBJ2-7 TRBV11-2 14 TGTGCCAGCAGCTTAGCAACAGGGACCTACGAGCAGTACTTC CASSLATGTYEQYF
- - TRBJ2-3 TRBV5-1 13 TGCGCCAGCAGCTTGGAGAGCACAGATACGCAGTATTTT CASSLESTDTQYF
- - TRBJ1-5 TRBV6-1 15 TGTGCCAGCAGTGAGCGCAGATTTAGCAATCAGCCCCAGCATTTT CASSERRFSNQPQHF
- - TRBJ2-1 TRBV9 15 TGTGCCAGCAGCGTTGAGGCGGGGTCCTACAATGAGCAGTTCTTC CASSVEAGSYNEQFF
- TRBD1 TRBJ2-7 TRBV5-4 16 TGTGCCAGCAGCTTTGGCCCGGGACAGGGGAACTACGAGCAGTACTTC CASSFGPGQGNYEQYF
once TRBD1 TRBJ1-6 TRBV6-6 16 TGTGCCAGCAGTCCTACCGGACAGGGGGGAAATTCACCCCTCCACTTT CASSPTGQGGNSPLHF
- TRBD1 TRBJ1-5 TRBV18 15 TGTGCCAGCTCACCCGGGACAGGTGGTAATCAGCCCCAGCATTTT CASSPGTGGNQPQHF
- - TRBJ1-6 TRBV3-1/TRBV3-2 14 TGTGCCAGCAGCCAAAGGGGTGATGGATCACCCCTCCACTTT CASSQRGDGSPLHF
- TRBD1 TRBJ1-1 TRBV19 15 TGTGCCAGTAGTACATACAGGGGGCCGAACACTGAAGCTTTCTTT CASSTYRGPNTEAFF
- - TRBJ2-2 TRBV5-1 14 TGCGCCAGTCAACAGGACACGAACACCGGGGAGCTGTTTTTT CASQQDTNTGELFF
- - TRBJ2-5 TRBV18 12 TGTGCCAGCTCACCACCGTCCGAGACCCAGTACTTC CASSPPSETQYF
- - TRBJ1-1 TRBV6-2/TRBV6-3 13 TGTGCCAGCAGTTGGACTGTGAACACTGAAGCTTTCTTT CASSWTVNTEAFF
- TRBD1 TRBJ1-2 TRBV7-2 16 TGTGCCAGCAGCTCCCGGGACAGGGGGCCCGTCTGGGGCTACACCTTC CASSSRDRGPVWGYTF